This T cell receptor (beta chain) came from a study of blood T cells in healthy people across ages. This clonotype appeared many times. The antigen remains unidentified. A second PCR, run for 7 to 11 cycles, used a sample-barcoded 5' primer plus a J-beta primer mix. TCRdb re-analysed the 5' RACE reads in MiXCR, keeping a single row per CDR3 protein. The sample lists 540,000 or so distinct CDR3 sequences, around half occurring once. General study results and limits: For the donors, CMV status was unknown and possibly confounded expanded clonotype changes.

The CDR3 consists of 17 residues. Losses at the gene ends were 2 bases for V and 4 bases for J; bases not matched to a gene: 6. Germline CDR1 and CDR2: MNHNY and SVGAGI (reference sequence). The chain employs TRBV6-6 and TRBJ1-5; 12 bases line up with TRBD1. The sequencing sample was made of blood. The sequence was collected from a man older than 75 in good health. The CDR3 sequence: CASSYGTGGAGNQPQHF. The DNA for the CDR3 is TGTGCCAGCAGTTACGGGACAGGGGGCGCGGGTAATCAGCCCCAGCATTTT.